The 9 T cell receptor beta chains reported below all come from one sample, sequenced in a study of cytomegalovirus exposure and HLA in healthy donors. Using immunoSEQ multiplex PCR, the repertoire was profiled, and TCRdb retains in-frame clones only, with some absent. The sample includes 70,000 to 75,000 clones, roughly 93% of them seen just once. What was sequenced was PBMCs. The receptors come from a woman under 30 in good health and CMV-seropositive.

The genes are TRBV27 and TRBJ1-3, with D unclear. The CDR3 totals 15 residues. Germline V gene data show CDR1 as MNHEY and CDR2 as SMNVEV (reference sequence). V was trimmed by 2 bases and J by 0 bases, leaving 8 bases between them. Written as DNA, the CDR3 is TGTGCCAGCAGTTTAAGGTACAGCTCTGGAAACACCATATATTTT. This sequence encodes CASSLRYSSGNTIYF.

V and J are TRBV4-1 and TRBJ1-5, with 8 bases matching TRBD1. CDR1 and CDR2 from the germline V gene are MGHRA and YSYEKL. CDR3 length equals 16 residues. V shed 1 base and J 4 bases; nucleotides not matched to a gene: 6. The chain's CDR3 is CASSQARDRRNQPQHF. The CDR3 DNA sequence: TGCGCCAGCAGCCAAGCCCGGGACAGGAGGAATCAGCCCCAGCATTTT.

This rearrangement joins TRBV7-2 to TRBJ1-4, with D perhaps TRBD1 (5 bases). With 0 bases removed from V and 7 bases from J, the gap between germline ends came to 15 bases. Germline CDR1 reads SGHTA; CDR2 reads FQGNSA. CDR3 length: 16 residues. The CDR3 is CASSLASARTTEKLFF. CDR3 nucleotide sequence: TGTGCCAGCAGCTTAGCCTCGGCGAGGACAACTGAAAAACTGTTTTTT.

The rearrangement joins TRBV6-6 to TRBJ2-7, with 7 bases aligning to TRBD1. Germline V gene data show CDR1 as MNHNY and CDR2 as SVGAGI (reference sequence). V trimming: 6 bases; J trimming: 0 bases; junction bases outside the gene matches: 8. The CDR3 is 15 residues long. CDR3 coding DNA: TGTGCCAGCAGAGAGGGGGCCTTCCTCTCCTACGAGCAGTACTTC. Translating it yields CASREGAFLSYEQYF.

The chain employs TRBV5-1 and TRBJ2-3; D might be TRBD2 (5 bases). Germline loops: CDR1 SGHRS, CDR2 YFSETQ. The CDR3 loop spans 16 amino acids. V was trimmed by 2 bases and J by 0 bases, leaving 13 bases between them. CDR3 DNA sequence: TGCGCCAGCAGCTTCGAAGCGGCCCAAAGCACAGATACGCAGTATTTT. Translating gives CASSFEAAQSTDTQYF.

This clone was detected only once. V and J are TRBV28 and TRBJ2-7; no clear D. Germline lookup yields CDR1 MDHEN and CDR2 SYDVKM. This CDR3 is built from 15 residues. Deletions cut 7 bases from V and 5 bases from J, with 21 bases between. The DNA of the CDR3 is TGTGCCAGCAACGGTGGGCCCCTTAGAGTAAACGAGCAGTACTTC. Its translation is CASNGGPLRVNEQYF.

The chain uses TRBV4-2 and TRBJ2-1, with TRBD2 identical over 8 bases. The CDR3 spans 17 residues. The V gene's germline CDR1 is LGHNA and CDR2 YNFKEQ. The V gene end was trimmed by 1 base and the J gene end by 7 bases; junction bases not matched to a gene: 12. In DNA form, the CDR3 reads TGTGCCAGCAGCCAAGTCCAGCCCCTAGCGGGTCTAAATGAGCAGTTCTTC. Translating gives CASSQVQPLAGLNEQFF.

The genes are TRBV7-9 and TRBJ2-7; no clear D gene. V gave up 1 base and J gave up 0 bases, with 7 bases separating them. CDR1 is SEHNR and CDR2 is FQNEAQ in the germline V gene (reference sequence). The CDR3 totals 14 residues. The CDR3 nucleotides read TGTGCCAGCAGCTTAGGCACAGACTCCTACGAGCAGTACTTC. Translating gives CASSLGTDSYEQYF.

The CDR3 sequence is CASSYLGPPSTEAFF. Written as DNA, the CDR3 is TGTGCCAGCAGTTACCTTGGGCCCCCAAGCACTGAAGCTTTCTTT. The chain is built from TRBV6-5 and TRBJ1-1; D is unclear. This CDR3 region has 15 residues. Germline V lookup: CDR1 MNHEY, CDR2 SVGAGI. V dropped 2 bases and J dropped 4 bases, with 14 bases sitting between them.